The 14 T cell receptor beta chains below all came from one sample that was sequenced in a study of immune evolution from preneoplasia to lung adenocarcinoma. TCRdb's copy holds only in-frame clones and misses some; the assay was immunoSEQ multiplex PCR. Found here are several thousand clones, about nine tenths of them singletons; the top ten hold 6.7%. Source material: FFPE minimally invasive lung adenocarcinoma tissue. The source of these receptors is a donor of 70 years or more with lung adenocarcinoma.

This chain links TRBV6-5 with TRBJ2-2; possibly TRBD1 for D (5 bases). Trimming shortened V by 5 bases and J by 2 bases, and 12 bases separated the two germline ends. CDR3 length: 15 residues. The V gene's germline CDR1 is MNHEY and CDR2 SVGAGI. Here the CDR3 DNA reads TGTGCCAGCAGTCGACAGATTATTAACACCGGGGAGCTGTTTTTT. It specifies CASSRQIINTGELFF.

This sequence joins TRBV6-1 and TRBJ2-3; possible D gene TRBD2, 6 bases. The CDR3 length is 13 residues. Trimming cost V 6 bases and J 5 bases, with 12 bases left between them. CDR1 and CDR2 (germline): MNHNS, SASEGT. The CDR3 protein is CASRPGLRDTQYF. The CDR3 DNA reads TGTGCCAGCAGACCCGGACTAAGAGATACGCAGTATTTT.

The chain has TRBV9 and TRBJ2-1; the match to TRBD2 covers 8 bases. This CDR3 is built from 17 residues. Germline loops: CDR1 SGDLS, CDR2 YYNGEE. The J segment lost 4 bases and the V segment lost 3 bases, leaving 12 bases of the junction unmatched. Here the CDR3 DNA reads TGTGCCAGCAGCGCCGAGACGGGACTAGGGCGTTACAATGAGCAGTTCTTC. This sequence encodes CASSAETGLGRYNEQFF.

The V and J genes are TRBV6-1 and TRBJ2-2; unclear D gene. The V gene's germline CDR1 is MNHNS and CDR2 SASEGT. Trimming pared 7 bases from V and 5 bases from J, leaving 14 bases between. This CDR3 contains 14 residues. In DNA, the CDR3 is TGTGCCAGCATTGGTGGTATTATAACCGGGGAGCTGTTTTTT. This translates into CASIGGIITGELFF.

The sample holds one count of this clone. The chain employs TRBV29-1 and TRBJ2-3; tentatively, D is TRBD2 (5 bases). Germline V lookup: CDR1 SQVTM, CDR2 ANQGSEA. The ends were cut back, 6 bases at V and 6 bases at J, with 16 bases in the middle. The CDR3 has 13 amino acids. The CDR3: CSVRTPGGDTQYF. CDR3 coding DNA: TGCAGCGTACGGACTCCCGGTGGGGATACGCAGTATTTT.

The chain joins TRBV9 to TRBJ2-2; D may be TRBD1 (6 bases). Germline V gene lookup returns CDR1 SGDLS and CDR2 YYNGEE. The V end lost 4 bases, the J end lost 6 bases, and 13 bases lay between the germline ends. The CDR3 totals 14 residues. The DNA for the CDR3 is TGTGCCAGCAGCAGGGACACCTCATCCGGGGAGCTGTTTTTT. Translation: CASSRDTSSGELFF.

The rearrangement uses TRBV6-6 and TRBJ1-2; 8 bases fit TRBD1. Germline CDR1 is MNHNY and CDR2 is SVGAGI (reference sequence). V was clipped by 2 bases and J by 8 bases; unmatched bases: 10. The CDR3 extends over 15 amino acids. CDR3 in DNA: TGTGCCAGCAGTTACCCAACGGGACAGGAAGGGGGCTACACCTTC. Its translation: CASSYPTGQEGGYTF.

This clone appeared a single time. The chain recombines TRBV11-2 with TRBJ2-7; 14 positions match TRBD2. CDR1 is SGHAT, CDR2 FQNNGV, per germline. V trimming: 7 bases; J trimming: 5 bases; junction bases outside the gene matches: 7. This CDR3 is built from 15 residues. The CDR3 bases are TGTGCCAGCAACGAGGGACTAGCGGGAGTCAACGAGCAGTACTTC. Its translation is CASNEGLAGVNEQYF.

The chain is built from TRBV6-6 and TRBJ1-5; possibly TRBD1 for D (5 bases). This CDR3 contains 15 residues. Trimming cost V 0 bases and J 1 base, with 7 bases left between them. Germline V gene data show CDR1 as MNHNY and CDR2 as SVGAGI (reference sequence). DNA for the CDR3: TGTGCCAGCAGTTACTCCCGACAGAGCAATCAGCCCCAGCATTTT. It is translated as CASSYSRQSNQPQHF.

V and J are TRBV19 and TRBJ2-7; 13 bases fit TRBD2. The J segment lost 3 bases and the V segment lost 8 bases, leaving 10 bases of the junction unmatched. The CDR3 is 16 amino acids. Germline V gene lookup returns CDR1 LNHDA and CDR2 SQIVND (reference sequence). In DNA, the CDR3 is TGTGCCAGTTCAGAGGAGGGACTAGCGGGATTCTACGAGCAGTACTTC. Its translation: CASSEEGLAGFYEQYF.

This rearrangement joins TRBV5-6 to TRBJ2-1, with D unclear. The CDR3 loop spans 17 amino acids. V shed 2 bases and J shed 5 bases, with 20 bases lying between them. Per the germline V gene, CDR1 is SGHDT and CDR2 is YYEEEE. CDR3 region: CASSLPLTVPLHNEQFF. The CDR3 nucleotides read TGTGCCAGCAGCTTACCGCTAACAGTCCCGCTCCACAATGAGCAGTTCTTC.

This rearrangement joins TRBV4-2 to TRBJ2-1; D uncertain. The CDR3 is 12 amino acids. CDR1 LGHNA and CDR2 YNFKEQ come from the germline V gene. V lost 0 bases and J 6 bases, leaving 3 bases between the germline ends. Here the CDR3 reads CASSQDTNEQFF. Written as DNA, the CDR3 is TGTGCCAGCAGCCAAGATACCAATGAGCAGTTCTTC.

The chain carries TRBV29-1 and TRBJ1-5; a possible D gene is TRBD1 (5 bases). Looked up from germline, CDR1 is SQVTM and CDR2 is ANQGSEA. Trimming stripped 5 bases from V and 4 bases from J, with 15 bases between. The CDR3 contains 14 residues. The CDR3 DNA reads TGCAGCGTTCAAGTATCGGGGGGTAATCAGCCCCAGCATTTT. Residues: CSVQVSGGNQPQHF.

This chain links TRBV6-1 with TRBJ2-7; D perhaps matches TRBD1 (5 bases). Germline lookup yields CDR1 MNHNS and CDR2 SASEGT. Between the trimmed V and J ends, which lost 2 bases and 6 bases, there was a span of 14 bases. The CDR3 is 14 residues long. CDR3 amino acids: CASSELADSGEQYF. The CDR3 DNA reads TGTGCCAGCAGTGAACTGGCAGACAGTGGCGAGCAGTACTTC.